This T cell receptor (beta chain) was obtained from a study of blood T cell repertoires in COVID-19. Study context: COVID-19 samples, acute and convalescent, were from the United States, Italy and Spain. PBMCs, B-cell-depleted T cells, or T cells were the source of the cDNA or gDNA that made up the material.

As processed by the authors: Amplification with reference gene primers provided the estimates of nucleated cell counts. Sequenced by immunoSEQ multiplex PCR; TCRdb stores in-frame clones only, minus some. V and J calls and clone size are copied from that table; D and trimming were computed from the DNA. Found here are roughly 100,000 clones, 85% to 90% of them singletons; the top ten hold roughly 4.2%. This CDR3 is 15 amino acids long. Trimming cost V 5 bases and J 3 bases; bases outside gene matches: 7. CDR1 is LGHNT and CDR2 is FRNRAP in the germline V gene. The sample was peripheral blood. The rearrangement uses TRBV12-5 and TRBJ2-3; TRBD2 matches at 8 bases. This clonotype originated in a human donor with COVID-19, enrolled during active disease. The donor label of this sample is uncertain. This CDR3 reads CASGRAGDGTDTQYF. The CDR3 DNA follows: TGTGCTAGTGGTAGAGCGGGGGATGGAACAGATACGCAGTATTTT.